A few counts support the clone carrying this T cell receptor (beta chain). J was trimmed by 6 bases and V by 10 bases; bases with no gene match: 13. CDR3 length: 15 amino acids. Germline loops: CDR1 SGHAT, CDR2 FQNNGV. The study's library attached unique molecular identifiers to single cDNA molecules. Original methodology: TCR counts had a median of approximately 96,000 per sample and spanned about 23,224 to 750,000. One entry per CDR3 protein, called by TCRdb with MiXCR from the RACE reads. TCRdb's processing, not the study's, gives the V and J calls here. The sample shows more than 300,000 distinct CDR3 sequences, roughly 5% of them seen only once. The sample is drawn from a study of human T cells and chemical hapten exposure. As for time point: pre-sensitization, week 0. Treatment in this sample: therapeutic diphenylcyclopropenone sensitization with weekly scalp DPC.

The sample in question was whole blood, obtained in connection with sensitization to the hapten diphenylcyclopropenone (DPC). The rearrangement uses TRBV11-2 and TRBJ2-3; TRBD2 matches at 10 bases. The sequence came from a woman aged 45-59 years with alopecia areata. Some clones in this sample may be carry-over from other donors' samples. The CDR3 sequence is CATSGSGGAWDTQYF. CDR3 in DNA: TGTGCCACCTCGGGGAGCGGGGGGGCCTGGGATACGCAGTATTTT.